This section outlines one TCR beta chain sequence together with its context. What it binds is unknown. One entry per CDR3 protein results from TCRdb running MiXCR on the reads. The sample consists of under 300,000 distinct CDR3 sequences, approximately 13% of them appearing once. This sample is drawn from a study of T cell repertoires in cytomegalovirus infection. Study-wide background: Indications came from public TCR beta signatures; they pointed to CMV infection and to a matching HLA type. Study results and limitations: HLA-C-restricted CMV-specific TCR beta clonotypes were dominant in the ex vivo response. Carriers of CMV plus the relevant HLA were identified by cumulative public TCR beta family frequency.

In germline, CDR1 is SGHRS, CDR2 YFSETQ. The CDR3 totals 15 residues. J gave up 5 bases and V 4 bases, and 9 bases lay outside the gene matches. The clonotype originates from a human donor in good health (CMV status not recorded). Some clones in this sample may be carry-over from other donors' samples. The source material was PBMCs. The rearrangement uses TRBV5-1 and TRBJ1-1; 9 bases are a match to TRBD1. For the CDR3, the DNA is TGCGCCAGCAGCCTAACCTTGGACAGGGGAACTGAAGCTTTCTTT. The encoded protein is CASSLTLDRGTEAFF.